A single sample is the source of the 22 T cell receptor beta chains below, sequenced in a study of response to subunit inactivated influenza vaccine (dated by TCRdb to the late 2010s). Preparation of the library involved RT-PCR. Sequencing was performed on an Illumina HiSeq 2500. Using fastp trimming at Q25 and MiXCR clonotype assembly, TCRdb reanalyzed the public sequencing data and kept in-frame beta chains. Each CDR3 protein gets just one entry, which takes the most common genes and DNA from the rows behind it. Counted in this sample were 630,000 or so distinct CDR3 sequences; around 16% of them appeared once. Around 10% of the sample is held by the ten biggest clonotypes. The material sequenced was PBMCs from blood, taken roughly 13 days after vaccination. Source of these receptors: a man aged 50 to 60 who received an inactivated influenza vaccine. Donor details come from another sample of the same person, matched by shared clones.

The chain employs TRBV30 and TRBJ2-3; D is undetermined. V lost 2 bases and J lost 5, with 8 bases in between. CDR1 is GTSNPN, CDR2 SVGIG, per germline (reference sequence). The CDR3 sequence is 12 residues long. For the CDR3, the DNA is TGTGCCTGGAGTCTATTGGGAGATACGCAGTATTTT. This gives the protein CAWSLLGDTQYF.

This chain uses TRBV6-1 with TRBJ2-6; possible D gene TRBD2, 5 bases. Germline CDR1 reads MNHNS; CDR2 reads SASEGT. V lost 9 bases and J lost 1, with 10 bases in between. The CDR3 sequence is 14 residues long. CDR3 residues: CASKEDSGANVLTF. The CDR3 DNA reads as TGTGCCAGTAAGGAGGATTCTGGGGCCAACGTCCTGACTTTC.

This clonotype was recorded a few times. The V call is TRBV10-3, the J call TRBJ2-2; D is possibly TRBD2 (5 bases). Trimming removed 5 bases at V and 0 bases at J, with 19 bases between. CDR1 and CDR2 from the germline V gene are ENHRY and SYGVKD. CDR3 length: 18 residues. The CDR3 DNA reads as TGTGCCATCAGTCCCAACCTAGCAAATATCGCGAACACCGGGGAGCTGTTTTTT. Translating gives CAISPNLANIANTGELFF.

The chain recombines TRBV10-3 with TRBJ2-7; the match to TRBD1 covers 8 bases. Germline-derived CDR1 and CDR2 are ENHRY and SYGVKD. The CDR3 covers 14 residues. J lost 0 bases, V lost 5 bases, and 3 bases had no gene match. In DNA, the CDR3 is TGTGCCATCAGTTACGACAGGGGCTCCTACGAGCAGTACTTC. Its protein product is CAISYDRGSYEQYF.

V is TRBV11-1 and J is TRBJ1-4, with 8 positions matching TRBD1. V lost 4 bases and J lost 0; bases outside the gene matches: 10. From germline, CDR1 is SGHAT and CDR2 FQDESV (reference sequence). There are 18 residues in the CDR3. Here the CDR3 DNA reads TGTGCCAGCAGCTCTCTCCGACAGGGGTGTGCAACTAATGAAAAACTGTTTTTT. It yields the protein CASSSLRQGCATNEKLFF.

This sequence joins TRBV28 and TRBJ1-4; TRBD1 aligns across 8 bases. Per the germline V gene, CDR1 is MDHEN and CDR2 is SYDVKM. The CDR3 covers 14 residues. Trimming took 5 bases from V and 9 from J; bases not matched to a gene: 8. The CDR3 loop reads CASSVTGGWKKLFF. CDR3 nucleotide sequence: TGTGCCAGCAGTGTCACAGGGGGGTGGAAAAAACTGTTTTTT.

In its sample, this clonotype was seen a few times. The CDR3 bases are TGTGCCAGCGGGACCACAGATACGCAGTATTTT. As protein: CASGTTDTQYF. J is TRBJ2-3 and V is TRBV7-2; D is tentatively TRBD1 or TRBD2 (5 bases each). Germline loops: CDR1 SGHTA, CDR2 FQGNSA. V lost 8 bases to trimming and J lost 2 bases, with 5 bases between them. CDR3 size: 11 residues.

The gene calls are TRBV29-1 and TRBJ1-2; a possible D gene is TRBD1 (5 bases). CDR1 SQVTM and CDR2 ANQGSEA come from the germline V gene. This CDR3 region has 12 residues. This CDR3 reads CRAGPLEPSYTF. The DNA for the CDR3 is TGCAGGGCGGGGCCTTTAGAACCGAGCTACACCTTC.

The V call is TRBV3-1, the J call TRBJ2-7, with D possibly being TRBD1 or TRBD2 (5 bases each). Trimming removed 3 bases from V and 3 bases from J, with 15 bases in between. Germline lookup yields CDR1 LGHDT and CDR2 YNNKEL (reference sequence). The CDR3 loop spans 15 amino acids. The CDR3 loop is CASSHPMDGGYEQYF. For the CDR3, the DNA is TGTGCCAGCAGCCACCCAATGGATGGGGGCTACGAGCAGTACTTC.

This clonotype was picked up a small number of times. The rearrangement links TRBV6-2 or TRBV6-3 to TRBJ1-2; D not certain. This CDR3 has 14 amino acids. The germline V gene has CDR1 MNHEY and CDR2 SVGEGT. V was cut by 5 bases and J by 1 base, with 11 bases left in between. The CDR3 DNA is TGTGCCAGCAGTCACTACGGGGTTAACTATGGCTACACCTTC. Translating it yields CASSHYGVNYGYTF.

This chain links TRBV7-9 with TRBJ2-1, with 10 bases lining up with TRBD1. Trimming took 3 bases from V and 8 from J; bases not matched to a gene: 7. This CDR3 contains 15 residues. Germline loops: CDR1 SEHNR, CDR2 FQNEAQ (reference sequence). The CDR3 coding sequence is TGTGCCAGCAGCTTCTGGACAGGGGGTACGGATGAGCAGTTCTTC. It encodes CASSFWTGGTDEQFF.

Here the CDR3 DNA reads TGTGCCAGCAGCCAAGATCCGAGGGGGGAGACCCAGTACTTC. Translating gives CASSQDPRGETQYF. This rearrangement joins TRBV3-1 to TRBJ2-5; D is possibly TRBD1 (6 bases). CDR3 length: 14 residues. Trimming stripped 0 bases from V and 5 bases from J, with 10 bases between. Germline CDR1 and CDR2: LGHDT and YNNKEL (reference sequence).

This clonotype occurred a few times. This sequence joins TRBV20-1 and TRBJ2-6; possible D gene TRBD2, 6 bases. Trimming shortened V by 2 bases and J by 3 bases, and 11 bases separated the two germline ends. The CDR3 has 15 amino acids. Germline V gene data show CDR1 as DFQATT and CDR2 as SNEGSKA (reference sequence). CDR3 nucleotide sequence: TGCAGTGCTAGATATCGGGGAGGTGGGGCCAACGTCCTGACTTTC. Its translation is CSARYRGGGANVLTF.

This sequence joins TRBV27 and TRBJ2-7; 9 bases are a match to TRBD1. Germline-derived CDR1 and CDR2 are MNHEY and SMNVEV (reference sequence). The CDR3 loop spans 15 amino acids. After removal of 3 bases from V and 5 bases from J, the junction contained 8 bases not matched to a gene. The CDR3 nucleotides read TGTGCCAGCAGTTTGGTGTTTGACAGGGGGAACGAGCAGTACTTC. Its protein product is CASSLVFDRGNEQYF.

CDR3 loop: CAWNTLGGYNEQFF. DNA of the CDR3: TGTGCCTGGAATACGCTAGGTGGTTACAATGAGCAGTTCTTC. The V call is TRBV30, the J call TRBJ2-1; D ambiguous. Germline V gene data show CDR1 as GTSNPN and CDR2 as SVGIG (reference sequence). Trimming cost V 4 bases and J 4 bases, with 14 bases left between them. CDR3 length: 14 residues.

The chain couples TRBV20-1 to TRBJ1-1; the match to TRBD1 covers 7 bases. The CDR3 runs to 14 residues. From germline, CDR1 is DFQATT and CDR2 SNEGSKA (reference sequence). The V gene end was trimmed by 6 bases and the J gene end by 4 bases; junction bases not matched to a gene: 11. The CDR3 spells CSARRTGGPTEAFF. CDR3 DNA sequence: TGCAGTGCCCGTAGGACAGGTGGGCCCACTGAAGCTTTCTTT.

The J gene is TRBJ1-2, the V gene TRBV11-2, with 8 bases aligning to TRBD1. Germline V gene sequence: CDR1 SGHAT, CDR2 FQNNGV. CDR3 length: 14 amino acids. V shed 0 bases and J 8 bases; nucleotides not matched to a gene: 5. The CDR3 spells CASSLERTGTGYTF. For the CDR3, the DNA is TGTGCCAGCAGCTTAGAGCGGACAGGGACCGGCTACACCTTC.

This rearrangement joins TRBV6-1 to TRBJ2-3, with 7 bases lining up with TRBD2. The CDR3 contains 14 residues. Germline V gene lookup returns CDR1 MNHNS and CDR2 SASEGT. The V and J ends lost 10 bases and 1 base, in that order; junction bases with no gene match: 8. The DNA of the CDR3 is TGTGCCACCCGACTAGCCCGCCGCACAGATACGCAGTATTTT. It codes for CATRLARRTDTQYF.

This chain joins TRBV6-6 and TRBJ2-5; D is unresolved. Looked up from germline, CDR1 is MNHNY and CDR2 is SVGAGI (reference sequence). The CDR3 is 11 amino acids. V gave up 8 bases and J gave up 11 bases, with 15 bases separating them. The CDR3: CASLKTPTQYF. The DNA for the CDR3 is TGTGCCAGCCTGAAGACCCCTACGCAGTACTTC.

There are many counts of this clonotype. The chain employs TRBV27 and TRBJ1-1; D is undetermined. The V gene's germline CDR1 is MNHEY and CDR2 SMNVEV (reference sequence). CDR3 length: 14 residues. Between the trimmed V and J ends, which lost 3 bases and 1 base, there was a span of 9 bases. This CDR3 reads CASSFLTGNTEAFF. CDR3 DNA sequence: TGTGCCAGCAGTTTCCTCACTGGGAACACTGAAGCTTTCTTT.

The chain is built from TRBV7-2 and TRBJ2-2; 10 bases line up with TRBD1. V gave up 3 bases and J gave up 8 bases; unmatched junction bases: 6. The CDR3 is 15 amino acids. The germline CDR1 and CDR2 sequences are SGHTA and FQGNSA. For the CDR3, the DNA is TGTGCCAGCAGCTTGTTGACAGGGGGCTCGGGGGAGCTGTTTTTT. Its protein is CASSLLTGGSGELFF.

V is TRBV18 and J is TRBJ2-7; a weak D match, TRBD1 (6 bases). The CDR3 consists of 14 residues. Germline assignment: CDR1 KGHSH and CDR2 LQKENI. Between the trimmed V and J ends, which lost 2 bases and 4 bases, there was a span of 12 bases. The CDR3 DNA reads TGTGCCAGCTCACCAGCGCAGGGGTGGTACGAGCAGTACTTC. Translated: CASSPAQGWYEQYF.